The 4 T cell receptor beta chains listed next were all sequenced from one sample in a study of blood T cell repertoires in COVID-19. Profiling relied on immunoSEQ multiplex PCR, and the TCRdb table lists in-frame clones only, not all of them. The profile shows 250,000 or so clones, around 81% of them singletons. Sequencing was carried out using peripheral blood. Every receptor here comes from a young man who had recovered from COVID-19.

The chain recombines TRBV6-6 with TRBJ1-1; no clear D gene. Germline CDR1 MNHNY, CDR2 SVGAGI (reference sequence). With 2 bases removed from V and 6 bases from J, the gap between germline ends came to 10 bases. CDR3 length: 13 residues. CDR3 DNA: TGTGCCAGCAGTTACGGAGACTCCGCTGAAGCTTTCTTT. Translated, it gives CASSYGDSAEAFF.

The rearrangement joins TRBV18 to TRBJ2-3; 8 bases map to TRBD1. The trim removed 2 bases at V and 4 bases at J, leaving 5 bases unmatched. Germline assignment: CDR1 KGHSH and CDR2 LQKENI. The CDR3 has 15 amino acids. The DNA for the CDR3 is TGTGCCAGCTCACCAAATTTACAGGGGGCAGATACGCAGTATTTT. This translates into CASSPNLQGADTQYF.

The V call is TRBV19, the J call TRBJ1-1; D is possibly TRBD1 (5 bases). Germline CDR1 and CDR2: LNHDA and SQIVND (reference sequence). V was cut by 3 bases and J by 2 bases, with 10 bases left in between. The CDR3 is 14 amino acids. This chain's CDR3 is CASSIWGRNTEAFF. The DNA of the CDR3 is TGTGCCAGTAGTATTTGGGGCCGAAACACTGAAGCTTTCTTT.

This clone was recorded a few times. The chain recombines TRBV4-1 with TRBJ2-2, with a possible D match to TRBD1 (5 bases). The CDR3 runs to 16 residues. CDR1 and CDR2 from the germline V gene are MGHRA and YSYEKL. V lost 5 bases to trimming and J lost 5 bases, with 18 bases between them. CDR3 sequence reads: CASSYQGDSLTGELFF. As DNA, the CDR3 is TGCGCCAGCAGCTATCAAGGAGACAGTTTGACCGGGGAGCTGTTTTTT.